The next 14 T cell receptor beta chains were all read from a single sample in a study of blood T cell repertoires in COVID-19. Generated by immunoSEQ multiplex PCR, the TCRdb table keeps only in-frame clones and is missing some. The table lists about 250,000 clones, 80% to 90% of them singletons, with approximately 6% in the top ten. The source material was peripheral blood. These receptors all come from a man older than 75 with acute or convalescent COVID-19.

The V call is TRBV5-1, the J call TRBJ1-1; D is possibly TRBD1 (6 bases). Between the trimmed V and J ends, which lost 3 bases and 6 bases, there was a span of 18 bases. CDR1 is SGHRS and CDR2 is YFSETQ in the germline V gene. The CDR3 has 15 residues. CDR3 loop: CASSSDTGRFAEAFF. CDR3 DNA sequence: TGCGCCAGCAGCTCGGACACAGGGCGTTTTGCTGAAGCTTTCTTT.

The CDR3 bases are TGTGCCAGCAGCCGAGGACTAGCGGGGGGGCCGGGTGGAGAGACCCAGTACTTC. Translating it yields CASSRGLAGGPGGETQYF. V is TRBV3-1 (or the pseudogene TRBV3-2) and J is TRBJ2-5; 15 bases are a match to TRBD2. The CDR3 is 18 residues long. Germline V gives CDR1 LGHDT, CDR2 YNNKEL (reference sequence). The V segment lost 4 bases and the J segment 4 bases; nucleotides outside the gene matches: 10.

The V call is TRBV14, the J call TRBJ2-7, with 9 bases aligning to TRBD1. CDR1 and CDR2 (germline): SGHDN, FVKESK. This CDR3 is 16 amino acids long. With 3 bases clipped from V and 2 bases from J, the junction kept 8 bases outside the gene matches. CDR3 sequence reads: CASSQGGQGSTYEQYF. CDR3 nucleotides: TGTGCCAGCAGCCAGGGCGGACAGGGGAGTACCTACGAGCAGTACTTC. Full variable domain (outside the CDR3, taken from reference TRBV14 and TRBJ2-7): EAGVTQFPSHSVIEKGQTVTLRCDPISGHDNLYWYRRVMGKEIKFLLHFVKESKQDESGMPNNRFLAERTGGTYSTLKVQPAELEDSGVYFCASSQGGQGSTYEQYFGPGTRLTVT.

V gene TRBV6-6 combines with J gene TRBJ2-5; 12 nucleotides match TRBD2. Trimming cost V 6 bases and J 4 bases; bases outside gene matches: 6. This CDR3 has 15 residues. Germline CDR1 is MNHNY and CDR2 is SVGAGI (reference sequence). For the CDR3, the DNA is TGTGCCAGCAGACGACTAGCGGGAGAGCCAGAGACCCAGTACTTC. It yields the protein CASRRLAGEPETQYF.

The V call is TRBV6-5, the J call TRBJ1-3, with D possibly TRBD1 on 5 matching bases. Per germline, CDR1 MNHEY and CDR2 SVGAGI. The length of the CDR3 is 14 residues. V was clipped by 6 bases and J by 7 bases, with 16 bases between them. The CDR3 protein is CASSPSGGDNTIYF. The CDR3 nucleotides are TGTGCCAGCAGCCCCTCGGGCGGGGACAACACCATATATTTT.

This rearrangement joins TRBV5-1 to TRBJ2-5, with a weak D call TRBD2 (6 bases). Trimming shortened V by 0 bases and J by 2 bases, and 8 bases separated the two germline ends. Germline V gene lookup returns CDR1 SGHRS and CDR2 YFSETQ. The CDR3 loop spans 14 amino acids. The CDR3 here is CASSLGGTQETQYF. CDR3 nucleotides: TGCGCCAGCAGCTTGGGCGGGACGCAAGAGACCCAGTACTTC.

The chain recombines TRBV18 with TRBJ1-6; D unresolved. Germline loops: CDR1 KGHSH, CDR2 LQKENI. The V and J ends lost 3 bases and 4 bases respectively, with 7 bases between them. The CDR3 is made up of 14 amino acids. Here the CDR3 reads CASSPVGYNSPLHF. The CDR3 DNA sequence: TGTGCCAGCTCACCCGTCGGGTATAATTCACCCCTCCACTTT. Based on the CDR3 plus reference TRBV18 and TRBJ1-6, the full variable domain is NAGVMQNPRHLVRRRGQEARLRCSPMKGHSHVYWYRQLPEEGLKFMVYLQKENIIDESGMPKERFSAEFPKEGPSILRIQQVVRGDSAAYFCASSPVGYNSPLHFGNGTRLTVT.

In its sample, this clone was seen once. CDR3: CASRPGTGGVYGYTF. The CDR3 bases are TGCGCCAGCAGACCCGGGACAGGGGGCGTCTATGGCTACACCTTC. The chain couples TRBV5-1 to TRBJ1-2; 12 bases are shared with TRBD1. V lost 5 bases, J lost 4 bases, and 6 bases stayed unmatched. CDR3 length: 15 residues. CDR1 and CDR2 from the germline V gene are SGHRS and YFSETQ.

The chain recombines TRBV7-2 with TRBJ1-6, with 9 bases that match TRBD1. This CDR3 spans 17 amino acids. The germline V gene has CDR1 SGHTA and CDR2 FQGNSA. Trimming at V came to 2 bases and at J to 10 bases, leaving 12 bases not matched to a gene. The CDR3 here is CASSLTNTGTGISPLHF. The CDR3 DNA reads TGTGCCAGCAGCTTAACAAACACCGGGACAGGGATATCACCCCTCCACTTT.

The chain joins TRBV13 to TRBJ1-1, with 8 positions matching TRBD1. The CDR3 consists of 18 residues. The V and J ends lost 0 bases and 0 bases, in that order; junction bases with no gene match: 9. Germline assignment: CDR1 PRHDT and CDR2 FYEKMQ (reference sequence). The CDR3 reads CASSLGLGRGRMNTEAFF. CDR3 sequence (DNA): TGTGCCAGCAGCTTAGGCCTTGGCAGGGGGCGGATGAACACTGAAGCTTTCTTT.

The genes are TRBV24-1 and TRBJ2-1, with 10 bases lining up with TRBD2. In germline, CDR1 is KGHDR, CDR2 SFDVKD. The CDR3 has 16 amino acids. After removal of 5 bases from V and 7 bases from J, the junction contained 10 bases not matched to a gene. CDR3 protein: CATSGIAGGLMNEQFF. The CDR3 DNA reads as TGTGCCACCAGTGGAATAGCGGGGGGACTTATGAATGAGCAGTTCTTC.

The rearrangement uses TRBV5-1 and TRBJ2-1; 8 nucleotides line up with TRBD2. The CDR3 spans 15 residues. Per germline, CDR1 SGHRS and CDR2 YFSETQ. The trim removed 1 base at V and 4 bases at J, leaving 4 bases unmatched. Here the CDR3 reads CASSLFAGGYNEQFF. The DNA of the CDR3 is TGCGCCAGCAGCTTGTTCGCGGGGGGATACAATGAGCAGTTCTTC.

The chain combines TRBV11-2 with TRBJ1-3, with a tentative D call TRBD1 (6 bases). Germline V lookup: CDR1 SGHAT, CDR2 FQNNGV. The CDR3 is 13 amino acids. V was clipped by 8 bases and J by 4 bases, with 12 bases between them. Written as DNA, the CDR3 is TGTGCCAGCGGAAAAACAGGGGGAAACACCATATATTTT. Translation gives CASGKTGGNTIYF.

This sequence joins TRBV7-8 and TRBJ2-7, with 12 bases fitting TRBD2. The trim removed 1 base at V and 7 bases at J, leaving 5 bases unmatched. There are 15 residues in the CDR3. CDR1 is SGHVS and CDR2 is FQNEAQ in the germline V gene. This chain's CDR3 is CASSLVLAGGQEQYF. The CDR3, as DNA: TGTGCCAGCAGCTTAGTTCTAGCGGGAGGGCAAGAGCAGTACTTC.